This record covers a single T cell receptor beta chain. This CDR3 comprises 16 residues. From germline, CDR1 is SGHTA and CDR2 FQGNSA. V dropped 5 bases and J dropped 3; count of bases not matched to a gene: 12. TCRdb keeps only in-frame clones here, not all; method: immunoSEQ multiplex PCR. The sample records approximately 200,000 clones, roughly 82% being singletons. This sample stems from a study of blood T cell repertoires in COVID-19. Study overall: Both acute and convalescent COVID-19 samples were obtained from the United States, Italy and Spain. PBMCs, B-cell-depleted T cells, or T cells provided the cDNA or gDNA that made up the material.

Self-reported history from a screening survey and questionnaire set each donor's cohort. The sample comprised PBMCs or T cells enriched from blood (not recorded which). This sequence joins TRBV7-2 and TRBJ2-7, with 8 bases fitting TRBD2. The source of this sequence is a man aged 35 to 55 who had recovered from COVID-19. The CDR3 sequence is CASSPGWGLGSYEQYF. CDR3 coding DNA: TGTGCCAGCAGCCCTGGGTGGGGACTAGGGAGCTACGAGCAGTACTTC.